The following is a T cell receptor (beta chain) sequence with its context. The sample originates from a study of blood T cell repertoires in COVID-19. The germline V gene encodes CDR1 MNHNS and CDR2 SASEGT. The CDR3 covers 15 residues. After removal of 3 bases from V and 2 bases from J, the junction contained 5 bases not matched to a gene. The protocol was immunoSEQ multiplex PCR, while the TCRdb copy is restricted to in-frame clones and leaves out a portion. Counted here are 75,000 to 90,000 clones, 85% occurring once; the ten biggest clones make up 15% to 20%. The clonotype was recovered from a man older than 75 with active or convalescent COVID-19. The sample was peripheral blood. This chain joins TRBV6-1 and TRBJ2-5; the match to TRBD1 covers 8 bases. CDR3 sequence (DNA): TGTGCCAGCAGTGAGGGCAGGGGGCCGCAAGAGACCCAGTACTTC. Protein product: CASSEGRGPQETQYF.